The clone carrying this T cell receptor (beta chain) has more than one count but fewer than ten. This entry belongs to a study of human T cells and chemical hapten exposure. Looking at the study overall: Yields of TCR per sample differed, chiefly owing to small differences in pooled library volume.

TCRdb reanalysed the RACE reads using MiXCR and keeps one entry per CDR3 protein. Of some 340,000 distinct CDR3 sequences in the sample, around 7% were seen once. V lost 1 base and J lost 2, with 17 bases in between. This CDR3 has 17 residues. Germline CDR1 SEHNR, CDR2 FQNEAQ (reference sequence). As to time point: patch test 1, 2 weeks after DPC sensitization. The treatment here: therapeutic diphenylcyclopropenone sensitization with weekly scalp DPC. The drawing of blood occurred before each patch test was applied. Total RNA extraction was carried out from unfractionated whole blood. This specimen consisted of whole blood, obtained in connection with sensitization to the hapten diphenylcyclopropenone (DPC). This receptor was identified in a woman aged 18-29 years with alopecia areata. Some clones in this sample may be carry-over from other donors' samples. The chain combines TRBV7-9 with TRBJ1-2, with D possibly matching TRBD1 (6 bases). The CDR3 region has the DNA TGTGCCAGCAGCTTAGAATTCGGGGGCGAAGTGAACTATGGCTACACCTTC. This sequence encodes CASSLEFGGEVNYGYTF. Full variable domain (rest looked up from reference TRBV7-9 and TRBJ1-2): DTGVSQNPRHKITKRGQNVTFRCDPISEHNRLYWYRQTLGQGPEFLTYFQNEAQLEKSRLLSDRFSAERPKGSFSTLEIQRTEQGDSAMYLCASSLEFGGEVNYGYTFGSGTRLTVV.